The source of this T cell receptor beta chain is a study of T-cell reconstitution after alpha-beta-depleted transplantation in children. Unique molecular identifiers were incorporated during preparation of the TCRbeta library. TCRdb processed the PCR reads anew with MiXCR; each CDR3 protein has one entry. This sample yields 200,000 to 300,000 distinct CDR3 sequences, of which under 30% are seen a single time; 4% to 6% belongs to the top ten. General study results and limits: Surviving thymic progenitors and recipient T cells were the source of high TCRbeta diversity at day 60 in some patients. Roughly two months post-transplant, alpha-beta T cells reportedly originated from several hundred graft clones that had expanded. By one year post-transplant, T-cell counts and diversity largely arose from T cells that were newly produced.

The CDR3 is 15 residues long. The V and J ends lost 2 bases and 1 base, in that order; junction bases with no gene match: 3. CDR1 and CDR2 from the germline V gene are MNHEY and SVGEGT. Regarding this clonotype: Its target is unknown.

Sequencing used PBMCs, mostly from graft donor cells, obtained 360 days after TCRalphabeta/CD19-depleted stem cell transplant. The TCR comes from a female patient between 2 and 10 years old who had a stem cell transplant for congenital amegakaryocytic thrombocytopenia, so the T cells may come from the graft donor. The rearrangement joins TRBV6-2 or TRBV6-3 to TRBJ2-3; 7 bases are shared with TRBD1. CDR3 coding DNA: TGTGCCAGCAGTTACGACAGGGAAGGCACAGATACGCAGTATTTT. This encodes CASSYDREGTDTQYF.